One sample yielded the 5 T cell receptor beta chains listed below, sequenced in a study of T cell responses to AZD1222 COVID-19 vaccine. The assay was immunoSEQ multiplex PCR, and TCRdb's table has in-frame clones only and misses some. The sample includes 150,000 to 200,000 clones, 85% to 95% of them seen just once. The sample here was peripheral blood, taken on day 0 of AZD1222 vaccination. The receptors stem from an adult in good health.

CDR3 sequence reads: CASSYENMNTEAFF. CDR3 bases: TGTGCCAGCAGTTACGAGAACATGAACACTGAAGCTTTCTTT. The V call is TRBV6-5, the J call TRBJ1-1; D remains unclear. This CDR3 is 14 amino acids long. V lost 2 bases and J 0 bases, leaving 7 bases between the germline ends. Germline values: CDR1 MNHEY, CDR2 SVGAGI.

This clone appeared once. Other DNA sequences of this sample code for an identical CDR3. The chain couples TRBV2 to TRBJ2-5; no reliable D call. In germline, CDR1 is SNHLY, CDR2 FYNNEI. Trimming stripped 6 bases from V and 5 bases from J, with 4 bases between. The CDR3 consists of 10 residues. The DNA of the CDR3 is TGTGCCAGCAGAGGGGAGACCCAGTACTTC. It translates to CASRGETQYF.

V usage is TRBV5-1 and J usage is TRBJ2-3; D is possibly TRBD2 (6 bases). The CDR3 runs 15 residues. Germline V CDR1 and CDR2: SGHRS, YFSETQ. V was shortened by 4 bases and J by 1 base, with 13 bases between the two germline ends. The CDR3 nucleotides read TGCGCCAGCAGCCAGCGGGCGGACCGCACAGATACGCAGTATTTT. Translation gives CASSQRADRTDTQYF. Full variable domain (missing parts from reference TRBV5-1 and TRBJ2-3): KAGVTQTPRYLIKTRGQQVTLSCSPISGHRSVSWYQQTPGQGLQFLFEYFSETQRNKGNFPGRFSGRQFSNSRSEMNVSTLELGDSALYLCASSQRADRTDTQYFGPGTRLTVL.

The chain links TRBV9 to TRBJ1-4; the D gene is possibly TRBD1 (6 bases). Germline CDR1 SGDLS, CDR2 YYNGEE. The CDR3 length is 15 residues. The V end was cut by 3 bases, the J end by 7 bases, with 16 bases between. The CDR3 nucleotides read TGTGCCAGCAGCGCCCCGGGGCAGGGGCCTGAAAAACTGTTTTTT. This encodes CASSAPGQGPEKLFF.

This clone was counted only a few times. J is TRBJ2-1 and V is TRBV4-1, with TRBD1 identical over 8 bases. Losses at the gene ends were 6 bases for V and 2 bases for J; bases not matched to a gene: 3. Germline V gives CDR1 MGHRA, CDR2 YSYEKL. The CDR3 extends over 14 amino acids. The CDR3 sequence is CASRQQGAYNEQFF. The CDR3, as DNA: TGCGCCAGCAGGCAACAGGGGGCCTACAATGAGCAGTTCTTC.